This record concerns one TCR beta chain sequence. Produced via immunoSEQ multiplex PCR; TCRdb's table is partial and in-frame only. Of 130,000 or so clones listed, roughly nine tenths are singletons. The data were obtained in a study of control samples from healthy donors and cancer patients. The CDR3 consists of 13 residues. Trimming removed 9 bases from V and 5 bases from J, with 17 bases in between. Germline V lookup: CDR1 SEHNR, CDR2 FQNEAQ (reference sequence). V usage is TRBV7-9 and J usage is TRBJ2-7; D not resolved. The sequencing input was PBMCs. The clonotype originates from a man aged 45-65 years with head and neck cancer. CDR3 protein: CASRNDNGNEQYF. DNA for the CDR3: TGTGCCAGTAGGAATGACAATGGTAACGAGCAGTACTTC.